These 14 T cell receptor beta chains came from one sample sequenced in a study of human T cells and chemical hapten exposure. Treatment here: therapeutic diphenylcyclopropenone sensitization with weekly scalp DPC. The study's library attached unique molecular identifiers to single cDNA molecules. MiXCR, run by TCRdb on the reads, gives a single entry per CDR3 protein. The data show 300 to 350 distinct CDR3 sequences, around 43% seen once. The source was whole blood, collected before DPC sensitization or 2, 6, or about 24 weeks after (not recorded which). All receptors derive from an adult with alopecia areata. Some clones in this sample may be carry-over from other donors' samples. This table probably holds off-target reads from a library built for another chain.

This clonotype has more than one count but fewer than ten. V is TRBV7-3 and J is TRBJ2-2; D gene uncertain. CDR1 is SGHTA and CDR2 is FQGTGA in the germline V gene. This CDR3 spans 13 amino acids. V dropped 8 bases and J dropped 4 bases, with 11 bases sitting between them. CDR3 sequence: CASANGFTGELFF. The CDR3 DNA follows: TGTGCCAGCGCTAACGGTTTCACCGGGGAGCTGTTTTTT.

The CDR3 loop is CASSLDVGTHEQYF. The CDR3, as DNA: TGTGCCAGCAGCTTAGATGTGGGGACCCACGAGCAGTACTTC. The rearrangement joins TRBV7-9 to TRBJ2-7; either TRBD1 or TRBD2 may supply D (5 bases each). Germline V CDR1 and CDR2: SEHNR, FQNEAQ (reference sequence). The CDR3 covers 14 residues. V shed 1 base and J shed 5 bases, with 12 bases lying between them. The full variable domain, its missing parts supplied by reference TRBV7-9 and TRBJ2-7, is DTGVSQNPRHKITKRGQNVTFRCDPISEHNRLYWYRQTLGQGPEFLTYFQNEAQLEKSRLLSDRFSAERPKGSFSTLEIQRTEQGDSAMYLCASSLDVGTHEQYFGPGTRLTVT.

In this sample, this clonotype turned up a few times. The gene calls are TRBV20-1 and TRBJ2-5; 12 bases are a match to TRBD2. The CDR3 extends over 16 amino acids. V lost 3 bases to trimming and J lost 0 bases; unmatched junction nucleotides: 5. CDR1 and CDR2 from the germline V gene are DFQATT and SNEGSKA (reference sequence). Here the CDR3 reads CSARPGLAGNQETQYF. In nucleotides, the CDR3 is TGCAGTGCTAGGCCCGGACTAGCGGGAAACCAAGAGACCCAGTACTTC.

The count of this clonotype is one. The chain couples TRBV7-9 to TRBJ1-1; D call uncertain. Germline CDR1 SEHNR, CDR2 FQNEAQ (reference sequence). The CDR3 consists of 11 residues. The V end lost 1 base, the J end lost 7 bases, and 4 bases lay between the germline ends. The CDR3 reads CASSLGYEAFF. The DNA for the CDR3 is TGTGCCAGCAGCTTAGGGTATGAAGCTTTCTTT.

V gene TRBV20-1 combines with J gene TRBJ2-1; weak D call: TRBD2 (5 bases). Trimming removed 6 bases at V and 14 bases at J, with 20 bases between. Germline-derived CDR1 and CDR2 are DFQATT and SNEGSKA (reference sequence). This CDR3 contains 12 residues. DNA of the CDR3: TGCAGTGCCCCGTCGGGCGGGCCCGTGGAGTTCTTC. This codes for CSAPSGGPVEFF.

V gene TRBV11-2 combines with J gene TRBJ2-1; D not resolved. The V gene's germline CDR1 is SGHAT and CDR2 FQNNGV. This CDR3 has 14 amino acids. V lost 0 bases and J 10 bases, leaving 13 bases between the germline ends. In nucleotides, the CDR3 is TGTGCCAGCAGCTTAGACCTAGGATTCAGGGAGCAGTTCTTC. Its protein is CASSLDLGFREQFF.

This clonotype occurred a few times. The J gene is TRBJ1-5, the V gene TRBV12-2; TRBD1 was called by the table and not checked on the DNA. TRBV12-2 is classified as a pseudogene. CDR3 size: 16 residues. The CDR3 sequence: CASRSPRDRENQPQHF. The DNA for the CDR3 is TGTGCAAGTCGCTCCCCCCGGGACAGGGAGAATCAGCCCCAGCATTTT.

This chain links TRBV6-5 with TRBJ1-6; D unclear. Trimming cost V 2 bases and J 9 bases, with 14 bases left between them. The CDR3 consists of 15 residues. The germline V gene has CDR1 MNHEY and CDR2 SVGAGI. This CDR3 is CASSYNSRGRSPLHF. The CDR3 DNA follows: TGTGCCAGCAGTTACAATAGCCGAGGGCGTTCACCCCTCCACTTT.

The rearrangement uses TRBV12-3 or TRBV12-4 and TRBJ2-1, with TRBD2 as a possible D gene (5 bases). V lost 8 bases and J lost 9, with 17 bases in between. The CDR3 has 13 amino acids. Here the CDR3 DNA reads TGTGCCAGCTACACTCCCCCAGGAGGTGAGCAGTTCTTC. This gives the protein CASYTPPGGEQFF.

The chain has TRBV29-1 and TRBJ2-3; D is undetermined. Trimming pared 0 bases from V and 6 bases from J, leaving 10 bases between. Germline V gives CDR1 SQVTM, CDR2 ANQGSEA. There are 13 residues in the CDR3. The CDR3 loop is CSVEDARFDTQYF. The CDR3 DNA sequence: TGCAGCGTTGAAGACGCCCGCTTCGATACGCAGTATTTT.

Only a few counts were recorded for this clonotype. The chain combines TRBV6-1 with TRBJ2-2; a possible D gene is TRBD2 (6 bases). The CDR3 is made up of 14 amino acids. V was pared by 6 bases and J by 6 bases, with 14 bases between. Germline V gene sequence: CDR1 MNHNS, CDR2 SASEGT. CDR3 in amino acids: CASSWGVVAGELFF. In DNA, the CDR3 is TGTGCCAGCAGCTGGGGGGTAGTCGCCGGGGAGCTGTTTTTT.

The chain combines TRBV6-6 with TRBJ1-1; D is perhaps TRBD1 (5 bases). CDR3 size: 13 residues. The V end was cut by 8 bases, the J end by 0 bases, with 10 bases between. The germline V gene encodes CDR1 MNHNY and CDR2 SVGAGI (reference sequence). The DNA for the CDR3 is TGTGCCAGCCGCCGGGGCCTGAACACTGAAGCTTTCTTT. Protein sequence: CASRRGLNTEAFF.

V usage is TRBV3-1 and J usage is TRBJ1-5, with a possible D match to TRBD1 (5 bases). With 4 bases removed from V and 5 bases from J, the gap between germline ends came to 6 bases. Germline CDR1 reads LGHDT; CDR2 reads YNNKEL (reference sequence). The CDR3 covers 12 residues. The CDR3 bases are TGTGCCAGCAGCCGGGGGGATCAGCCCCAGCATTTT. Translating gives CASSRGDQPQHF.

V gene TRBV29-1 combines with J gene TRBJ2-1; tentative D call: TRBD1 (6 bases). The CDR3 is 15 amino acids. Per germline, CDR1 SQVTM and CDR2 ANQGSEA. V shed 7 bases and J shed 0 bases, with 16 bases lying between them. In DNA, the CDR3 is TGCAGCGCCACAGGGTACGGAAGCTCCTACAATGAGCAGTTCTTC. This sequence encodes CSATGYGSSYNEQFF.